Included here is one T cell receptor (beta chain) sequence, with context. Original data processing: Amplification of reference gene primers was used by the study to estimate nucleated cell counts. Profiling relied on immunoSEQ multiplex PCR, and the TCRdb table lists in-frame clones only, not all of them. V and J calls and clone size are as listed in that table; D and trimming were resolved from the DNA. This sample carries more than 85,000 clones, less than 85% of them seen once, and the ten largest clones take more than 30%. The sample comes from a study of blood T cell repertoires in COVID-19. Looking at the study overall: COVID-19 samples from acute and convalescent phases originated in the United States, Italy and Spain. PBMCs, B-cell-depleted T cells, or T cells were the source of the cDNA or gDNA that made up the material.

V lost 0 bases and J lost 5; bases outside the gene matches: 4. The CDR3 has 16 residues. Germline V gene data show CDR1 as SGHRS and CDR2 as YFSETQ. The chain joins TRBV5-1 to TRBJ2-1, with 11 bases aligning to TRBD2. The clonotype was recovered from an older man with acute or convalescent COVID-19. Sequencing was carried out using peripheral blood. Written as DNA, the CDR3 is TGCGCCAGCAGCTTGGCTATACTAGCGGGAGACAATGAGCAGTTCTTC. This gives the protein CASSLAILAGDNEQFF.